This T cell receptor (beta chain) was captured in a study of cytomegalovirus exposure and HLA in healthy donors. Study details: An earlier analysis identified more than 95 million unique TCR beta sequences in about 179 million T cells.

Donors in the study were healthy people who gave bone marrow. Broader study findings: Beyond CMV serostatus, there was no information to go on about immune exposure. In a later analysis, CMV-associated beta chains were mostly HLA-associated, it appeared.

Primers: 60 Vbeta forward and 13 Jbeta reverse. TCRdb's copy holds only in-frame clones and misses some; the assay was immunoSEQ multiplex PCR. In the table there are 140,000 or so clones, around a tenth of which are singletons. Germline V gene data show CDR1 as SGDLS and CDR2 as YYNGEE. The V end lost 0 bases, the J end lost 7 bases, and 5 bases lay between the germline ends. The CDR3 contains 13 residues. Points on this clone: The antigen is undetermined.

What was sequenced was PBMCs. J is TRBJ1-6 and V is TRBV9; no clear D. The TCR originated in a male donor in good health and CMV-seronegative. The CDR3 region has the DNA TGTGCCAGCAGCGTAGGGGCGAATTCACCCCTCCACTTT. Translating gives CASSVGANSPLHF. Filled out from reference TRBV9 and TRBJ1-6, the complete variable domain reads DSGVTQTPKHLITATGQRVTLRCSPRSGDLSVYWYQQSLDQGLQFLIQYYNGEERAKGNILERFSAQQFPDLHSELNLSSLELGDSALYFCASSVGANSPLHFGNGTRLTVT.